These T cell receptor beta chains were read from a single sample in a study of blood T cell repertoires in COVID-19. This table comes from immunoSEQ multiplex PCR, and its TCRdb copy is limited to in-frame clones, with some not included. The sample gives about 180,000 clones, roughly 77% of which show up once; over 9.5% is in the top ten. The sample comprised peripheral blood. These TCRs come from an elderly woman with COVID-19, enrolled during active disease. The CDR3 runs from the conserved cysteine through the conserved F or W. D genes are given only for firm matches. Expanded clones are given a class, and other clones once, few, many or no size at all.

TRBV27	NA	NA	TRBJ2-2	CAVRRTPNTGELFF	TGTGCCGTCAGAAGGACTCCGAACACCGGGGAGCTGTTTTTT
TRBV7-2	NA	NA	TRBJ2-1	CASSLKRSEQFF	TGTGCCAGCAGCCTTAAGCGGAGTGAGCAGTTCTTC
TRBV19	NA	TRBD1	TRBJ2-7	CASSPWTGAYEQYF	TGTGCCAGTAGTCCCTGGACAGGGGCCTACGAGCAGTACTTC
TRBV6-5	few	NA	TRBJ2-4	CASSYERSAKNIQYF	TGTGCCAGCAGTTACGAGAGATCGGCCAAAAACATTCAGTACTTC
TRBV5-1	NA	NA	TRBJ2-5	CASSLGLVETQYF	TGCGCCAGCAGCTTGGGACTCGTCGAGACCCAATACTTC
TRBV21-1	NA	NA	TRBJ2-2	CASSKVSTTKNTGELFF	TGTGCCAGCAGCAAAGTGTCAACAACCAAGAACACCGGGGAGCTGTTTTTT
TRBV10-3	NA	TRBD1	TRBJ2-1	CAIRGDRGHNEQFF	TGTGCCATCCGGGGAGACAGGGGACACAATGAGCAGTTCTTC
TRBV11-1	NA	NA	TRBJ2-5	CASSLGPSGLEETQYF	TGTGCCAGCAGCTTAGGCCCTTCCGGCCTAGAAGAGACCCAGTACTTC
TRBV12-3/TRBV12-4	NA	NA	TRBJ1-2	CASSPSVGGGYTF	TGTGCCAGTTCCCCCTCGGTAGGAGGTGGCTACACCTTC
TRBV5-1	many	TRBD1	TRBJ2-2	CASSFLPGQGRGELFF	TGCGCCAGCAGCTTTCTGCCGGGACAGGGTCGCGGGGAGCTGTTTTTT
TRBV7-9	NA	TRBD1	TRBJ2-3	CASSFTGGTDTQYF	TGTGCCAGCAGCTTTACAGGGGGCACAGATACGCAGTATTTT
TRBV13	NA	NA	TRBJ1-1	CASSSYGFMNTEAFF	TGTGCCAGCAGCTCATACGGGTTCATGAACACTGAAGCTTTCTTT
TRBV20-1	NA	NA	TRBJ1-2	CSAYHSYGYTF	TGCAGTGCTTATCACAGCTATGGCTACACCTTC
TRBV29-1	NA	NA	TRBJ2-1	CSAGPSEPYNEQFF	TGCAGCGCCGGGCCTAGCGAGCCCTACAATGAGCAGTTCTTC
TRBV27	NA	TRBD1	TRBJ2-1	CASSLSINRGHKEQFF	TGTGCCAGCAGTTTATCGATAAACAGGGGGCATAAAGAGCAGTTCTTC
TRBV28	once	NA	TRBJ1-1	CASSFRGPTEAFF	TGTGCCAGCAGTTTCAGGGGTCCCACTGAAGCTTTCTTT
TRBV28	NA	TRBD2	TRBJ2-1	CASSLNLAGGIYNEQFF	TGTGCCAGCAGTTTAAATCTAGCGGGAGGGATCTACAATGAGCAGTTCTTC
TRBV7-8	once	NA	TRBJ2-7	CASSRAGIEPTRYF	TGTGCCAGCAGCCGTGCCGGGATCGAGCCCACACGGTACTTC
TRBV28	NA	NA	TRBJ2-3	CASSFLRGGRDTQYF	TGTGCCAGCAGTTTCCTCAGGGGTGGACGAGATACGCAGTATTTT
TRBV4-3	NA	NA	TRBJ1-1	CASSLRASSNTEAFF	TGCGCCAGCAGCCTTCGTGCCAGTTCGAACACTGAAGCTTTCTTT
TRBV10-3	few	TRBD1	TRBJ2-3	CAIHRDREADTQYF	TGTGCCATCCACCGGGACAGGGAAGCAGATACGCAGTATTTT
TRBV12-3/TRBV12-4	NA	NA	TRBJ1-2	CASSVSDGYTF	TGTGCCAGCAGCGTTTCAGATGGCTACACCTTC
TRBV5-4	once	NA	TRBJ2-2	CASSARGLSGELFF	TGTGCCAGCAGCGCCCGAGGACTGAGCGGGGAGCTGTTTTTT
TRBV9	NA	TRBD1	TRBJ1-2	CASSGLGQGNYGYTF	TGTGCCAGCAGCGGATTAGGACAGGGAAACTATGGCTACACCTTC
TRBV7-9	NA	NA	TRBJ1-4	CASIGQGGEKLFF	TGTGCCAGCATAGGGCAGGGAGGTGAAAAACTGTTTTTT
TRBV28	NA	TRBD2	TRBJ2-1	CASSPLQGGLAANNEQFF	TGTGCCAGCAGCCCATTACAAGGCGGGCTAGCGGCCAACAATGAGCAGTTCTTC
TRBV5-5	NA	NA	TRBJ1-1	CASSLDGEAFF	TGTGCCAGCAGCTTGGACGGTGAAGCTTTCTTT
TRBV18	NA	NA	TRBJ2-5	CASSRDRQETQYF	TGTGCCAGCTCACGCGACAGGCAAGAGACCCAGTACTTC
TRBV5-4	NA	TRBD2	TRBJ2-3	CASSLALAGVADTQYF	TGTGCCAGCAGCTTGGCACTAGCGGGGGTAGCAGATACGCAGTATTTT
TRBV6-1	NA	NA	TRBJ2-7	CASSDLYEQYF	TGTGCCAGCAGTGACCTTTACGAGCAGTACTTC
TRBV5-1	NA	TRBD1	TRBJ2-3	CASSADRETDTQYF	TGCGCCAGCAGCGCCGACAGGGAGACAGATACGCAGTATTTT
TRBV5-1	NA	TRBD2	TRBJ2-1	CASSIGQPRASGRANEQFF	TGCGCCAGCAGCATTGGACAGCCCCGGGCTAGCGGGAGGGCCAATGAGCAGTTCTTC
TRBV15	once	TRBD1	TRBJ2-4	CATRDRDLAKNIQYF	TGTGCCACCAGGGACAGGGATCTTGCCAAAAACATTCAGTACTTC
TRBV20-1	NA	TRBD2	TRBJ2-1	CSASPPGGYNEQFF	TGCAGTGCTAGTCCCCCGGGAGGGTACAATGAGCAGTTCTTC
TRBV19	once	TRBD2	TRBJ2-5	CASSPILAGKETQYF	TGTGCCAGTAGTCCTATTCTAGCGGGGAAAGAGACCCAGTACTTC
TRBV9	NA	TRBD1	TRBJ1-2	CASSPRDRGANYGYTF	TGTGCCAGCAGCCCCCGGGACAGGGGAGCTAACTATGGCTACACCTTC
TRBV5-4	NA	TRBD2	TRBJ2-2	CASSFGGSQNTGELFF	TGTGCCAGCAGCTTTGGCGGGAGCCAGAACACCGGGGAGCTGTTTTTT
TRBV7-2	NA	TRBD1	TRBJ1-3	CASSSTRQGYGNTIYF	TGTGCCAGCAGCTCGACAAGACAGGGGTACGGAAACACCATATATTTT
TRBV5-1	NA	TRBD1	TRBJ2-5	CASSDGQGQETQYF	TGCGCCAGCAGCGATGGACAGGGCCAAGAGACCCAGTACTTC
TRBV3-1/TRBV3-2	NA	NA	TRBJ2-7	CASSLIAGDEQYF	TGTGCCAGCAGCCTAATAGCAGGGGACGAGCAGTACTTC
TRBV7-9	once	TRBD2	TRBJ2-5	CASSLPLAGVQETQYF	TGTGCCAGCAGCCTCCCGTTAGCGGGAGTCCAAGAGACCCAGTACTTC
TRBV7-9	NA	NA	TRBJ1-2	CASSAGQNYGYTF	TGTGCCAGCAGCGCGGGTCAAAACTATGGCTACACCTTC
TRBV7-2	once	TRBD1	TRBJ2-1	CASSLGLSGQGSEQFF	TGTGCCAGCAGCTTAGGTCTCTCCGGACAGGGTAGTGAGCAGTTCTTC
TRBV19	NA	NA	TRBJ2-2	CASSRTGELFF	TGTGCCAGTAGTCGGACCGGGGAGCTGTTTTTT
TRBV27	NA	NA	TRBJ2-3	CASSRISGWTDTQYF	TGTGCCAGCAGTCGCATAAGCGGGTGGACAGATACGCAGTATTTT
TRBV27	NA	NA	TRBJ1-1	CATRGHLNTEAFF	TGTGCCACCCGGGGACACTTGAACACTGAAGCTTTCTTT
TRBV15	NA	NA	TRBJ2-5	CATSRDGARAGETQYF	TGTGCCACCAGCAGAGATGGTGCCAGGGCCGGAGAGACCCAGTACTTC
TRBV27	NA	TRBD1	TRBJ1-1	CASSLQGARGWDTEAFF	TGTGCCAGCAGTTTACAGGGGGCGAGAGGGTGGGACACTGAAGCTTTCTTT
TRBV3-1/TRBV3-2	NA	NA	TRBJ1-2	CASSQVPQRSYGYTF	TGTGCCAGCAGCCAAGTCCCCCAGAGGAGCTATGGCTACACCTTC
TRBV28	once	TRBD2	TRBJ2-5	CASSLRLAGRETQYF	TGTGCCAGCAGCCTGAGACTAGCTGGGCGGGAGACCCAGTACTTC
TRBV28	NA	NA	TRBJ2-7	CASTLGRGLEQYF	TGTGCCAGCACCCTGGGGCGGGGGCTTGAGCAGTACTTC
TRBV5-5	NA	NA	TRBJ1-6	CASSPASGSPLHF	TGTGCCAGCAGCCCCGCTTCCGGTTCACCCCTCCACTTT
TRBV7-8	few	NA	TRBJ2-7	CASSRIRQYSYEQYF	TGTGCCAGCAGCCGAATCCGACAGTACTCCTACGAGCAGTACTTC
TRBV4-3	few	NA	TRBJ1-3	CASSQQTYGNTIYF	TGCGCCAGCAGCCAACAGACATACGGAAACACCATATATTTT
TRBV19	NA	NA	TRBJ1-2	CASSDGWTDYGYTF	TGTGCCAGTAGTGACGGCTGGACTGACTATGGCTACACCTTC
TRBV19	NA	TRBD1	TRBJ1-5	CASSIADRGPNQPQHF	TGTGCCAGTAGTATTGCGGACAGGGGGCCTAATCAGCCCCAGCATTTT
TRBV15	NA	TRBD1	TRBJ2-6	CATSNRQGSGANVLTF	TGTGCCACCAGTAACCGACAGGGCTCTGGGGCCAACGTCCTGACTTTC
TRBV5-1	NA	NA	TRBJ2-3	CASRSGGLSTDTQYF	TGCGCCAGCAGAAGTGGGGGACTTAGCACAGATACGCAGTATTTT
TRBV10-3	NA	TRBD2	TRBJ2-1	CAISESLAGGRSYNEQFF	TGTGCCATCAGTGAGTCCCTAGCGGGGGGTCGCTCCTACAATGAGCAGTTCTTC
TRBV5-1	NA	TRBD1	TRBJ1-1	CASSLEGTGSPMNTEAFF	TGCGCCAGCAGCTTGGAGGGGACAGGGAGCCCCATGAACACTGAAGCTTTCTTT